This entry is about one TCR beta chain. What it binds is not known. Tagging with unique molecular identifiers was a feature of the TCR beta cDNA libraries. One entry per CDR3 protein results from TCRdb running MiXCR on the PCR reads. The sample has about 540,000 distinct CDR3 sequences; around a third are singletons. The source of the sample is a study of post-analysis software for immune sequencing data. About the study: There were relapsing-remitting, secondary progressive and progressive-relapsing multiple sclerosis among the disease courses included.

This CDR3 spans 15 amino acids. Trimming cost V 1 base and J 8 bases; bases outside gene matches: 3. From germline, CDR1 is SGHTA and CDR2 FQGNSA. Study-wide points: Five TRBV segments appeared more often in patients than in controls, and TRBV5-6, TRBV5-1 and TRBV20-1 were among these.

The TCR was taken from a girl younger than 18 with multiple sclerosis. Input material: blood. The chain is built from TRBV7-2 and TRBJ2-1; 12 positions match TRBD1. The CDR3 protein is CASSLVGQGAYEQFF. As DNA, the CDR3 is TGTGCCAGCAGCTTAGTGGGACAGGGGGCATATGAGCAGTTCTTC.